The next 25 T cell receptor beta chains were all read from a single sample in a study of spatial heterogeneity in lung cancer. Using its own MiXCR run on the 5' RACE reads, TCRdb lists one record per CDR3 protein. The table lists fewer than 40,000 distinct CDR3 sequences, roughly 8% of them singletons, with under 30% in the top ten. As to time point: sample taken at primary tumor resection. TCRs were sequenced from unsorted whole RNA of tumor, nontumor lung or PBMC. The starting material was PBMCs, obtained at surgery. Source of these receptors: a male donor with early-stage non-small cell lung cancer.

This clonotype was observed a few times. The chain couples TRBV12-3 or TRBV12-4 to TRBJ1-5; 8 nucleotides align to TRBD1. The CDR3 extends over 14 amino acids. V was pared by 3 bases and J by 4 bases, with 2 bases of the junction left unmatched. CDR3: CASSFTGGNQPQHF. CDR3 bases: TGTGCCAGCAGTTTCACAGGGGGGAATCAGCCCCAGCATTTT.

This clonotype was detected many times. The V call is TRBV29-1, the J call TRBJ1-5, with D possibly TRBD1 on 6 matching bases. The CDR3 sequence is 15 residues long. V lost 4 bases and J 4 bases, leaving 17 bases between the germline ends. Per the germline V gene, CDR1 is SQVTM and CDR2 is ANQGSEA. DNA for the CDR3: TGCAGCGTTGTCCCGCAGGGGCCTCCTAATCAGCCCCAGCATTTT. It yields the protein CSVVPQGPPNQPQHF. Complete variable domain (other parts from reference TRBV29-1 and TRBJ1-5): SAVISQKPSRDICQRGTSLTIQCQVDSQVTMMFWYRQQPGQSLTLIATANQGSEATYESGFVIDKFPISRPNLTFSTLTVSNMSPEDSSIYLCSVVPQGPPNQPQHFGDGTRLSIL.

This clonotype has only a few counts. The rearrangement joins TRBV3-1 to TRBJ2-7; D possibly corresponds to TRBD2 (6 bases). This CDR3 contains 14 residues. The germline CDR1 and CDR2 sequences are LGHDT and YNNKEL (reference sequence). Trimming removed 0 bases from V and 4 bases from J, with 10 bases in between. Here the CDR3 DNA reads TGTGCCAGCAGCCAAGATGGAGGGGAGTACGAGCAGTACTTC. This gives the protein CASSQDGGEYEQYF.

This clonotype was counted at least ten times. V gene TRBV11-3 combines with J gene TRBJ2-5, with 10 bases that match TRBD2. The ends lost 4 bases at V and 2 bases at J; junction bases unmatched: 4. The germline CDR1 and CDR2 sequences are SGHNT and YENEEA. CDR3 length equals 15 residues. The DNA for the CDR3 is TGTGCCAGCAGCTACGGACTAGCGGCACAAGAGACCCAGTACTTC. Translated, it gives CASSYGLAAQETQYF.

This rearrangement joins TRBV21-1 to TRBJ2-1; TRBD1 is the table's D call, not checked against the DNA. TRBV21-1 is classified as a pseudogene. This CDR3 has 13 residues. The CDR3 DNA reads TGTGCCAGCAGCCCCGGGACAGGGGATGAGCAGTTCTTC. The encoded protein is CASSPGTGDEQFF.

The chain combines TRBV4-3 with TRBJ1-5; D call uncertain. The CDR3 spans 13 residues. V shed 4 bases and J shed 7 bases, with 11 bases lying between them. Germline V gene lookup returns CDR1 LGHNA and CDR2 YSLEER. CDR3 residues: CASSPGEKQPQHF. As DNA, the CDR3 is TGCGCCAGCAGCCCCGGGGAGAAGCAGCCCCAGCATTTT.

This clonotype was detected ten times or more. The chain has TRBV20-1 and TRBJ2-3; 7 bases are shared with TRBD2. V lost 3 bases, J lost 1 base, and 7 bases stayed unmatched. Germline V gene sequence: CDR1 DFQATT, CDR2 SNEGSKA (reference sequence). There are 15 residues in the CDR3. The chain's CDR3 is CSARRLAERTDTQYF. The CDR3 coding sequence is TGCAGTGCTAGGCGACTAGCAGAACGCACAGATACGCAGTATTTT.

This clonotype was seen ten or more times. V usage is TRBV7-2 and J usage is TRBJ2-1; D is unclear. V gave up 4 bases and J gave up 3 bases, with 13 bases separating them. Germline CDR1 and CDR2: SGHTA and FQGNSA. This CDR3 comprises 15 residues. As DNA, the CDR3 is TGTGCCAGCAGCTCGTCAAGGCAGGTCTACAATGAGCAGTTCTTC. This encodes CASSSSRQVYNEQFF.

This clonotype has a count of ten or more. The chain couples TRBV6-5 to TRBJ2-5; the D is unclear. Germline lookup yields CDR1 MNHEY and CDR2 SVGAGI. This CDR3 has 14 residues. V was shortened by 7 bases and J by 4 bases, with 16 bases between the two germline ends. CDR3 in DNA: TGTGCCAGCACCGCCCCCCGGTTTGGAGAGACCCAGTACTTC. It specifies CASTAPRFGETQYF.

The chain links TRBV5-4 to TRBJ2-5; D is uncertain. The CDR3 sequence is 13 residues long. Looked up from germline, CDR1 is SGHNT and CDR2 is YYREEE (reference sequence). V lost 0 bases and J lost 1, with 4 bases in between. The CDR3 here is CASSLGTQETQYF. The CDR3, as DNA: TGTGCCAGCAGCTTGGGAACCCAAGAGACCCAGTACTTC.

This clonotype was detected ten times or more. This rearrangement joins TRBV9 to TRBJ2-1; TRBD1 matches 7 bases. The germline gives CDR1 SGDLS, CDR2 YYNGEE. V shed 2 bases and J 6 bases; nucleotides not matched to a gene: 8. CDR3 length: 15 residues. The CDR3: CASSVEPGTVNEQFF. In DNA, the CDR3 is TGTGCCAGCAGCGTCGAGCCAGGGACAGTCAATGAGCAGTTCTTC. Full variable domain (missing parts from reference TRBV9 and TRBJ2-1): DSGVTQTPKHLITATGQRVTLRCSPRSGDLSVYWYQQSLDQGLQFLIQYYNGEERAKGNILERFSAQQFPDLHSELNLSSLELGDSALYFCASSVEPGTVNEQFFGPGTRLTVL.

This clonotype has at least ten counts. This rearrangement joins TRBV20-1 to TRBJ2-7; perhaps D is TRBD1 or TRBD2 (5 bases each). The V end was cut by 0 bases, the J end by 1 base, with 10 bases between. Per the germline V gene, CDR1 is DFQATT and CDR2 is SNEGSKA (reference sequence). CDR3 length: 14 amino acids. This CDR3 is CSAREGTVSYEQYF. In DNA form, the CDR3 reads TGCAGTGCTAGAGAAGGGACGGTGTCCTACGAGCAGTACTTC.

This chain joins TRBV7-3 and TRBJ1-1, with a weak D call TRBD1 (6 bases). Trimming took 1 base from V and 8 from J, leaving 11 bases between them. CDR1 and CDR2 from the germline V gene are SGHTA and FQGTGA. The CDR3 length is 13 residues. CDR3 loop: CASSLNSGEEAFF. In nucleotides, the CDR3 is TGTGCCAGCAGCTTAAACTCAGGGGAGGAAGCTTTCTTT.

The rearrangement joins TRBV12-3 or TRBV12-4 to TRBJ2-1, with 7 bases identical to TRBD2. This CDR3 comprises 16 residues. V trimming: 5 bases; J trimming: 0 bases; junction bases outside the gene matches: 7. The DNA of the CDR3 is TGTGCCAGCAGTCTCCCTAGCGGTAGCTCCTACAATGAGCAGTTCTTC. Translating gives CASSLPSGSSYNEQFF.

This clonotype was seen repeatedly, ten times or more. V usage is TRBV7-9 and J usage is TRBJ2-7; D possibly matches TRBD1 or TRBD2 (5 bases each). The CDR3 consists of 15 residues. Looked up from germline, CDR1 is SEHNR and CDR2 is FQNEAQ (reference sequence). The ends were cut back, 1 base at V and 9 bases at J, with 19 bases in the middle. CDR3 residues: CASSLVGAPSWGQYV. As DNA, the CDR3 is TGTGCCAGCAGCTTAGTCGGGGCGCCGTCCTGGGGGCAGTACGTC.

This clonotype occurred a few times. The junction differs from germline at one of its ends, possibly a read error. This sequence joins TRBV7-8 and TRBJ1-5; possibly TRBD1 for D (5 bases). There are 18 residues in the CDR3. Germline V gene sequence: CDR1 SGHVS, CDR2 FQNEAQ. The CDR3 reads CANSHRGERGTSNQPQHF. CDR3 DNA: TGTGCCAACAGCCACCGGGGGGAGAGGGGAACTAGCAATCAGCCCCAGCATTTT.

This clonotype has only a few counts. In DNA, the CDR3 is TGTGCCAGCTCACCAAACGTCGGACAGGAGCTTGGCTACACCTTC. Translated, it gives CASSPNVGQELGYTF. The V gene is TRBV18, the J gene TRBJ1-2; 7 bases fit TRBD1. Germline CDR1 reads KGHSH; CDR2 reads LQKENI. The CDR3 spans 15 residues. Trimming cost V 2 bases and J 7 bases; bases outside gene matches: 10.

Many counts were recorded for this clonotype. This chain links TRBV12-3 or TRBV12-4 with TRBJ1-5; 7 bases are a match to TRBD1. J was trimmed by 4 bases and V by 6 bases; bases with no gene match: 6. The CDR3 spans 14 residues. The CDR3 DNA sequence: TGTGCCAGCAGCCATCGACAGGGTAATCAGCCCCAGCATTTT. It is translated as CASSHRQGNQPQHF.

This clonotype was observed at least ten times. The rearrangement links TRBV21-1 to TRBJ1-1; TRBD1, the table's D call, lacks a check against the DNA. TRBV21-1 is described as a pseudogene. The CDR3 has 15 amino acids. The CDR3: CASSDEDRPNAEAFF. The CDR3 nucleotides read TGTGCCAGCAGCGATGAGGACAGACCTAACGCTGAAGCTTTCTTT.

A single count supports this clonotype. A much larger clone is a single base away; this may be a read error. The CDR3 nucleotides are TGTGCCGGCAGCCTGGGACAGGAATATCGTCGGGAGCTGTTTTTT. Translating gives CAGSLGQEYRRELFF. This chain uses TRBV14 with TRBJ2-2, with 8 bases aligning to TRBD1. Per germline, CDR1 SGHDN and CDR2 FVKESK. The CDR3 extends over 15 amino acids.

At least ten counts were recorded for this clonotype. The chain uses TRBV12-3 or TRBV12-4 and TRBJ1-4; 7 bases align to TRBD1. The trim removed 6 bases at V and 6 bases at J, leaving 7 bases unmatched. This CDR3 comprises 14 residues. As DNA, the CDR3 is TGTGCCAGCAGAACTAGGGGGCGGTATGAAAAACTGTTTTTT. This translates into CASRTRGRYEKLFF.

This clonotype was detected many times. The chain employs TRBV28 and TRBJ2-3, with 12 nucleotides matching TRBD2. Germline V gene sequence: CDR1 MDHEN, CDR2 SYDVKM. J was trimmed by 0 bases and V by 6 bases; bases with no gene match: 10. There are 18 residues in the CDR3. The CDR3 sequence: CASRSGLAGPPSTDTQYF. As DNA, the CDR3 is TGTGCCAGCAGATCCGGACTAGCGGGGCCTCCGAGCACAGATACGCAGTATTTT.

In its sample, this clonotype was seen a few times. This rearrangement joins TRBV20-1 to TRBJ2-3; no clear D. Trimming cost V 5 bases and J 0 bases, with 15 bases left between them. This CDR3 is 15 amino acids long. The germline gives CDR1 DFQATT, CDR2 SNEGSKA (reference sequence). The chain's CDR3 is CSAVVGGTSTDTQYF. The CDR3 DNA reads as TGCAGTGCTGTGGTGGGCGGTACTAGCACAGATACGCAGTATTTT.

J is TRBJ2-4 and V is TRBV28, with TRBD1 matching over 7 bases. The V and J ends lost 1 base and 1 base, in that order; junction bases with no gene match: 7. CDR1 is MDHEN and CDR2 is SYDVKM in the germline V gene. This CDR3 spans 17 amino acids. The CDR3 loop is CASSLLQGGTAKNIQYF. The CDR3 DNA is TGTGCCAGCAGTTTATTACAAGGGGGCACCGCCAAAAACATTCAGTACTTC.

This clonotype was picked up many times. This chain links TRBV5-1 with TRBJ2-1; D may be TRBD2 (6 bases). CDR3 length: 15 residues. Looked up from germline, CDR1 is SGHRS and CDR2 is YFSETQ. Trimming left V 1 base short and J 5 bases short, with 13 bases between. The CDR3, as DNA: TGCGCCAGCAGCTTGAGACTAGAGGGGAACAATGAGCAGTTCTTC. It specifies CASSLRLEGNNEQFF.